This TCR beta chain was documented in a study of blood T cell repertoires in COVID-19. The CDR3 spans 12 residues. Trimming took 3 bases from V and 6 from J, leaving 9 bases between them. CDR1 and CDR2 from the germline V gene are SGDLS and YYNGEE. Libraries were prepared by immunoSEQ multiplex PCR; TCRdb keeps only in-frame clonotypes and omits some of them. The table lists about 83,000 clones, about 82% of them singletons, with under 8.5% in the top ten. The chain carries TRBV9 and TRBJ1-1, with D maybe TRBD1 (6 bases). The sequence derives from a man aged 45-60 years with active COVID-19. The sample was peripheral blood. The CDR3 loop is CASSAEGAEAFF. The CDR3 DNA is TGTGCCAGCAGCGCTGAGGGGGCTGAAGCTTTCTTT.